This note documents a single T cell receptor (beta chain) sequence. The data were obtained in a study of control samples from healthy donors and cancer patients. Sequencing was performed with immunoSEQ multiplex PCR; in TCRdb, only in-frame clones are kept and a portion is missing. The sample consists of about 130,000 clones, over 80% of them appearing once. This CDR3 contains 14 residues. Trimming took 2 bases from V and 7 from J, leaving 14 bases between them. CDR1 is ENHRY, CDR2 SYGVKD, per germline. Sequencing input: blood. The chain is built from TRBV10-3 and TRBJ1-2; D gene unclear. The sequence came from a woman between 45 and 65 years old in good health. The CDR3 loop is CAISENSQDVGYTF. The CDR3 coding sequence is TGTGCCATCAGTGAGAACTCCCAGGACGTTGGCTACACCTTC.